These 13 T cell receptor beta chains share one sample of origin, sequenced in a study of T-cell reconstitution after alpha-beta-depleted transplantation in children. The TCRbeta library incorporated unique molecular identifiers. TCRdb re-derived calls from the PCR reads in MiXCR, one entry per CDR3 protein. The sample has around 600,000 distinct CDR3 sequences; 23% are singletons. Source: PBMCs, mostly from graft donor cells, taken 360 days after TCRalphabeta/CD19-depleted stem cell transplant. The receptors shown here come from a boy under two years old who had a stem cell transplant for acute myeloid leukemia, so the T cells may come from the graft donor.

The sample holds many counts of this clonotype. This rearrangement joins TRBV7-2 to TRBJ2-4; TRBD2 matches 7 bases. CDR1 is SGHTA, CDR2 FQGNSA, per germline. J lost 7 bases, V lost 7 bases, and 7 bases had no gene match. This CDR3 is built from 13 residues. The CDR3 spells CASTITSDNIQYF. Here the CDR3 DNA reads TGTGCCAGCACCATAACTAGCGACAACATTCAGTACTTC.

The rearrangement links TRBV20-1 to TRBJ2-7; possible D gene TRBD1, 5 bases. Germline CDR1 reads DFQATT; CDR2 reads SNEGSKA (reference sequence). V lost 3 bases and J lost 0, with 15 bases in between. The CDR3 is made up of 15 amino acids. The CDR3 is CSARKDTPSSYEQYF. The CDR3 region has the DNA TGCAGTGCTAGGAAGGACACCCCAAGCTCCTACGAGCAGTACTTC.

In its sample, this clonotype was seen many times. This sequence joins TRBV6-6 and TRBJ2-1; D uncertain. CDR3 length: 11 amino acids. Trimming pared 7 bases from V and 9 bases from J, leaving 10 bases between. Germline V CDR1 and CDR2: MNHNY, SVGAGI (reference sequence). This CDR3 reads CASTQDGEQFF. The CDR3 bases are TGTGCCAGCACCCAGGACGGTGAGCAGTTCTTC.

This clonotype showed up just a few times. The rearrangement joins TRBV20-1 to TRBJ2-2; D perhaps matches TRBD1 (6 bases). Trimming cost V 4 bases and J 2 bases, with 11 bases left between them. Per the germline V gene, CDR1 is DFQATT and CDR2 is SNEGSKA (reference sequence). This CDR3 spans 14 amino acids. The CDR3 DNA reads as TGCAGTGCTACTCGGGACACCAACACCGGGGAGCTGTTTTTT. It translates to CSATRDTNTGELFF.

This chain links TRBV7-2 with TRBJ2-3; the D is unclear. This CDR3 spans 15 amino acids. Germline loops: CDR1 SGHTA, CDR2 FQGNSA. The V and J ends lost 3 bases and 0 bases respectively, with 10 bases between them. As DNA, the CDR3 is TGTGCCAGCAGCTTGACTTTTGGTAGCACAGATACGCAGTATTTT. Translating it yields CASSLTFGSTDTQYF. The entire variable domain, with the rest obtained from reference TRBV7-2 and TRBJ2-3, is as follows: GAGVSQSPSNKVTEKGKDVELRCDPISGHTALYWYRQSLGQGLEFLIYFQGNSAPDKSGLPSDRFSAERTGGSVSTLTIQRTQQEDSAVYLCASSLTFGSTDTQYFGPGTRLTVL.

This clonotype was seen at least ten times. V usage is TRBV29-1 and J usage is TRBJ1-3; D call uncertain. Trimming took off 4 bases at V and 1 base at J, with 11 bases between the two ends. This CDR3 contains 14 residues. Germline V gene data show CDR1 as SQVTM and CDR2 as ANQGSEA. Written as DNA, the CDR3 is TGCAGCGTTGCCCTTCGAGAGTCTGGAAACACCATATATTTT. It translates to CSVALRESGNTIYF.

This chain joins TRBV20-1 and TRBJ2-4; TRBD2 aligns across 10 bases. From germline, CDR1 is DFQATT and CDR2 SNEGSKA (reference sequence). The V and J ends lost 5 bases and 8 bases, in that order; junction bases with no gene match: 12. CDR3 length: 15 residues. Here the CDR3 reads CSAFPRAGGPDIQYF. The DNA for the CDR3 is TGCAGTGCTTTCCCCCGAGCGGGGGGGCCTGACATTCAGTACTTC.

The V gene is TRBV6-1, the J gene TRBJ2-7; 10 bases are shared with TRBD1. Per the germline V gene, CDR1 is MNHNS and CDR2 is SASEGT. This CDR3 contains 14 residues. V was pared by 7 bases and J by 4 bases, with 7 bases of the junction left unmatched. The CDR3 DNA reads TGTGCCAGCACCAAGGGACAGGGGTGGTACGAGCAGTACTTC. Its protein is CASTKGQGWYEQYF.

This clonotype has a count of ten or more. The V and J genes are TRBV15 and TRBJ2-3, with unresolved D. The CDR3 runs to 16 residues. The V gene lost 0 bases and the J gene lost 5 bases, with 15 bases spanning the gap. Germline CDR1 LNHNV, CDR2 YYDKDF (reference sequence). CDR3 protein: CATSREWDLVVDTQYF. The CDR3 coding sequence is TGTGCCACCAGCAGAGAATGGGATTTGGTGGTAGATACGCAGTATTTT. Filled out from reference TRBV15 and TRBJ2-3, the complete variable domain reads DAMVIQNPRYQVTQFGKPVTLSCSQTLNHNVMYWYQQKSSQAPKLLFHYYDKDFNNEADTPDNFQSRRPNTSFCFLDIRSPGLGDTAMYLCATSREWDLVVDTQYFGPGTRLTVL.

This clonotype showed up just a few times. This chain joins TRBV20-1 and TRBJ1-1; a weak D match, TRBD1 (5 bases). The CDR3 runs 11 residues. The V gene's germline CDR1 is DFQATT and CDR2 SNEGSKA (reference sequence). CDR3 residues: CSRGRGTEAFF. In DNA form, the CDR3 reads TGCTCACGGGGACGGGGCACTGAAGCTTTCTTT.

This clonotype showed up many times. J is TRBJ2-1 and V is TRBV20-1; no firm D call. Germline CDR1 DFQATT, CDR2 SNEGSKA (reference sequence). The CDR3 has 16 residues. The germline V and J ends were trimmed by 6 bases and 0 bases, with 18 bases remaining between them. The CDR3 DNA sequence: TGCAGTGCGAGATTCAACGTCCTGAGCTCCTACAATGAGCAGTTCTTC. This codes for CSARFNVLSSYNEQFF.

The chain has TRBV20-1 and TRBJ2-5; no clear D. V was clipped by 5 bases and J by 2 bases, with 21 bases between them. Per germline, CDR1 DFQATT and CDR2 SNEGSKA (reference sequence). CDR3 size: 16 residues. As DNA, the CDR3 is TGCAGTGCTTTACACCGGGCCCCGGGCGAACAAGAGACCCAGTACTTC. This encodes CSALHRAPGEQETQYF.

This chain joins TRBV14 and TRBJ1-1; perhaps TRBD1 as D (5 bases). The CDR3 covers 13 residues. The V gene's germline CDR1 is SGHDN and CDR2 FVKESK. With 5 bases removed from V and 8 bases from J, the gap between germline ends came to 15 bases. As DNA, the CDR3 is TGTGCCAGCAGCTCCTTCCCCAGGGAGGAAGCTTTCTTT. Translation gives CASSSFPREEAFF.